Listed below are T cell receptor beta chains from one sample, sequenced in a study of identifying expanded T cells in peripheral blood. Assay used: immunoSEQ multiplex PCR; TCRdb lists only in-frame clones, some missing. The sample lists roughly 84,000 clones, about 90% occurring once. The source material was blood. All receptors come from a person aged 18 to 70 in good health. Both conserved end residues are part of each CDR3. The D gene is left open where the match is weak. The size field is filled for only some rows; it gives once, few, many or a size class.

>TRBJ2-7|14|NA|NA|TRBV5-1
TGCGCCAGCAGCTTGGATAGTCTTTACTACGAGCAGTACTTC
CASSLDSLYYEQYF
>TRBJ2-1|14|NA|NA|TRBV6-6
TGTGCCAGCACCAGGTACGCGGGTGGGGATGAGCAGTTCTTC
CASTRYAGGDEQFF
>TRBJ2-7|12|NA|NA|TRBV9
TGTGCCAGCAGTGCAGGGTCCTACGAGCAGTACTTC
CASSAGSYEQYF
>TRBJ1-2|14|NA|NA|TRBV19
TGTGCCAGTAGTATCGTCCCGGCTAACTATGGCTACACCTTC
CASSIVPANYGYTF
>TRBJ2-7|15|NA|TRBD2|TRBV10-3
TGTGCCATCAGTAAAGGGACTAGCGGTACCTACGAGCAGTACTTC
CAISKGTSGTYEQYF
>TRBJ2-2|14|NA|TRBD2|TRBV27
TGTGCCAGCTGTCTACTAGCGGGAGTCGGGGAGCTGTTTTTT
CASCLLAGVGELFF
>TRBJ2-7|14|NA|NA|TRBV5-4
TGTGCCAGCAGTCCATCGGCAGCCACCTACGAGCAGTACTTC
CASSPSAATYEQYF
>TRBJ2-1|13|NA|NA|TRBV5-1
TGCGCCAGCAGCGTCGGGAGTTGGAATGAGCAGTTCTTC
CASSVGSWNEQFF
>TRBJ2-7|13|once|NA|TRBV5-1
TGCGCCAGTCGAGAGGGGAGCTCCTACGAGCAGTACTTC
CASREGSSYEQYF
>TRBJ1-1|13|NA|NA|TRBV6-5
TGTGCCAGCAGTTACGGGGGGAACACTGAAGCTTTCTTT
CASSYGGNTEAFF
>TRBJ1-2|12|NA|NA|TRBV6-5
TGTGCCAGCCTGAACGATGCACAGGGCTACACCTTC
CASLNDAQGYTF
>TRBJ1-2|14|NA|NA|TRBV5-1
TGCGCCAGCAGCTTAACCAGCCCTCCGCGCGGCTACACCTTC
CASSLTSPPRGYTF
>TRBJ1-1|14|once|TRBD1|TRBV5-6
TGTGCCAGCAGCTCGTTGGACAGGGGCACTGAAGCTTTCTTT
CASSSLDRGTEAFF
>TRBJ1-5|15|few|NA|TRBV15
TGTGCCACCAATTCGGGCAGGAACACAGGGCAGCCCCAGCATTTT
CATNSGRNTGQPQHF
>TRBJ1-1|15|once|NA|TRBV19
TGTGCCAGTAATCTTATCGCACAGCAGAACACTGAAGCTTTCTTT
CASNLIAQQNTEAFF